This TCR beta chain was sequenced in a study of shared clonotypes between healthy human individuals. Overall study results and limits: In general, naive subsets displayed greater estimated richness than memory subsets did.

CD45RO-negative, CCR7-positively selected cells formed the naive CD8 fraction, excluding terminally differentiated effector memory CD45RA+ cells. Adult Caucasians living in Nashville, Tennessee made up all of the donors. The table came from immunoSEQ multiplex PCR; TCRdb's copy has only in-frame clones and leaves some out. Of about 1,800,000 clones detected, less than 95% appear once; the ten largest clones hold 1.2%. The germline gives CDR1 MGHRA, CDR2 YSYEKL. V was pared by 1 base and J by 6 bases, with 6 bases of the junction left unmatched. The CDR3 contains 16 residues. To note about this clone: The antigen is not known.

The chain combines TRBV4-1 with TRBJ2-5; the match to TRBD1 covers 12 bases. Material for sequencing was naive CD8+ T cells sorted from blood. The sequence was collected from a man between 18 and 29 years old in good health. The CDR3: CASSQAGTGGAKTQYF. The CDR3 DNA reads TGCGCCAGCAGCCAAGCGGGGACAGGGGGCGCGAAGACCCAGTACTTC.